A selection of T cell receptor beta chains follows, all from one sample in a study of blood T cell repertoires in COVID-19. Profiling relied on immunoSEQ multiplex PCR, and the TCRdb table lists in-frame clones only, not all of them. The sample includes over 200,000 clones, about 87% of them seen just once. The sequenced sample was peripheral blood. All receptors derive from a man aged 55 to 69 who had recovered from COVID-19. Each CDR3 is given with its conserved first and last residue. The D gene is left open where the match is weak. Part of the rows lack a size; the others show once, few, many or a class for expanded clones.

CDR3: CASSQDVGTGSYEQYF
DNA: TGCGCCAGCAGCCAAGATGTAGGAACAGGGTCCTACGAGCAGTACTTC
size: .
D: .
V: TRBV4-1
J: TRBJ2-7

CDR3: CASSQLDSMNTEAFF
DNA: TGTGCCAGCAGCCAACTGGACAGCATGAACACTGAAGCTTTCTTT
size: .
D: .
V: TRBV3-1/TRBV3-2
J: TRBJ1-1

CDR3: CASSSGGHNTEAFF
DNA: TGTGCCAGCAGTTCAGGGGGTCACAACACTGAAGCTTTCTTT
size: .
D: TRBD1
V: TRBV6-5
J: TRBJ1-1

CDR3: CASSFNGEKLFF
DNA: TGTGCCAGCAGTTTTAACGGGGAAAAACTGTTTTTT
size: .
D: .
V: TRBV27
J: TRBJ1-4

CDR3: CASSAGTGISPLHF
DNA: TGTGCCAGCAGCGCCGGGACAGGGATTTCACCCCTCCACTTT
size: .
D: TRBD1
V: TRBV9
J: TRBJ1-6

CDR3: CASSLLIGTGQETQYF
DNA: TGTGCCAGCAGCTTATTAATAGGAACAGGGCAAGAGACCCAGTACTTC
size: .
D: .
V: TRBV7-3
J: TRBJ2-5

CDR3: CASSSGGFETQYF
DNA: TGTGCCAGCAGTAGCGGGGGGTTTGAGACCCAGTACTTC
size: .
D: TRBD2
V: TRBV11-3
J: TRBJ2-5

CDR3: CASRRDSNTEAFF
DNA: TGTGCCAGCCGCCGCGACAGTAACACTGAAGCTTTCTTT
size: .
D: .
V: TRBV2
J: TRBJ1-1

CDR3: CASSQDGTVLSKNIQYF
DNA: TGTGCCAGCAGCCAAGATGGGACAGTCCTATCCAAAAACATTCAGTACTTC
size: .
D: TRBD1
V: TRBV14
J: TRBJ2-4

CDR3: CASSPPQGNYGYTF
DNA: TGTGCCAGCAGCCCACCACAGGGGAACTATGGCTACACCTTC
size: .
D: TRBD1
V: TRBV7-2
J: TRBJ1-2

CDR3: CASSLEGSRGNQPQHF
DNA: TGTGCCAGCAGCTTAGAGGGATCGAGGGGCAATCAGCCCCAGCATTTT
size: .
D: .
V: TRBV7-2
J: TRBJ1-5

CDR3: CASLLSGTGSYGYTF
DNA: TGTGCCAGCTTATTATCCGGGACAGGAAGCTATGGCTACACCTTC
size: .
D: TRBD1
V: TRBV6-5
J: TRBJ1-2

CDR3: CASSKVRGYEQYF
DNA: TGTGCCAGCAGCAAAGTCAGGGGCTACGAGCAGTACTTC
size: .
D: .
V: TRBV21-1
J: TRBJ2-7

CDR3: CASTSRTVNYGYTF
DNA: TGTGCCAGCACTTCAAGGACAGTAAACTATGGCTACACCTTC
size: .
D: .
V: TRBV6-5
J: TRBJ1-2

CDR3: CASSRRGTTEAFF
DNA: TGTGCCAGCAGTCGAAGGGGGACCACTGAAGCTTTCTTT
size: .
D: .
V: TRBV3-1/TRBV3-2
J: TRBJ1-1

CDR3: CASSAYYTDTQYF
DNA: TGTGCCAGCAGCGCCTACTACACAGATACGCAGTATTTT
size: .
D: .
V: TRBV9
J: TRBJ2-3

CDR3: CASSLDLFLGQGSYEQYF
DNA: TGCGCCAGCAGCTTGGATTTGTTTCTAGGACAGGGCTCCTACGAGCAGTACTTC
size: .
D: TRBD1
V: TRBV5-1
J: TRBJ2-7

CDR3: CASSSPFLALHF
DNA: TGTGCCAGCAGCTCCCCGTTTTTAGCCCTCCACTTT
size: .
D: .
V: TRBV7-2
J: TRBJ1-6

CDR3: CASSVEGTSDEKLFF
DNA: TGTGCCAGCAGCGTAGAAGGGACATCAGATGAAAAACTGTTTTTT
size: .
D: .
V: TRBV9
J: TRBJ1-4

CDR3: CASSLLAGHTDTQYF
DNA: TGTGCCAGCAGCCTACTAGCGGGCCACACAGATACGCAGTATTTT
size: once
D: TRBD2
V: TRBV27
J: TRBJ2-3

CDR3: CASSPSYLSTDTQYF
DNA: TGTGCCAGCAGCCCGAGCTATCTATCCACAGATACGCAGTATTTT
size: .
D: .
V: TRBV7-2
J: TRBJ2-3

CDR3: CASSLGQEMYQETQYF
DNA: TGTGCCAGCAGCTTAGGACAGGAGATGTACCAAGAGACCCAGTACTTC
size: once
D: .
V: TRBV7-9
J: TRBJ2-5

CDR3: CASSIVGSGYTF
DNA: TGTGCCAGTAGTATAGTCGGGAGCGGCTACACCTTC
size: .
D: .
V: TRBV19
J: TRBJ1-2

CDR3: CASSQAGGSQETQYF
DNA: TGTGCCAGCAGCCAAGCGGGGGGATCCCAAGAGACCCAGTACTTC
size: .
D: TRBD2
V: TRBV3-1/TRBV3-2
J: TRBJ2-5